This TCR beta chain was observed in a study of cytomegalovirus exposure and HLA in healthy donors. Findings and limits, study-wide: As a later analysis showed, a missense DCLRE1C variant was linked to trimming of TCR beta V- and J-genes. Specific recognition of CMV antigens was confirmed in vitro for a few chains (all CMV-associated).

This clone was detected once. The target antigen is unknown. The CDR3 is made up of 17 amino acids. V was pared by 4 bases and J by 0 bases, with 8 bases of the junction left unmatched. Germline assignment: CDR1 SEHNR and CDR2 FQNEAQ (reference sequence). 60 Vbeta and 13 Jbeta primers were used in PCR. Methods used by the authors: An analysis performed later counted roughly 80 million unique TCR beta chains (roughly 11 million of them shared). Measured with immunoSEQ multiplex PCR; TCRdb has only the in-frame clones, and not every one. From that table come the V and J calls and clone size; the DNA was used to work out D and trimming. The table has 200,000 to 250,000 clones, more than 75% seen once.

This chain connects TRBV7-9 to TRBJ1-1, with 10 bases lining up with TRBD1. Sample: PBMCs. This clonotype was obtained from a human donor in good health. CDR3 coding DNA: TGTGCCAGCAGCTCCCGACAGGGGGCCGGGTTGAACACTGAAGCTTTCTTT. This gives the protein CASSSRQGAGLNTEAFF.